The 31 T cell receptor beta chains in this list originate from one sample, sequenced in a study of shared clonotypes between healthy human individuals. This table comes from immunoSEQ multiplex PCR, and its TCRdb copy is limited to in-frame clones, with some not included. Of a few hundred thousand clones in the sample, less than 85% are singletons; the top ten hold 10%. Material: memory CD4+ T cells sorted from blood. The subset was: CD45RA-negative fraction. The receptors come from a man aged 30 to 39 in good health.

The chain carries TRBV5-5 and TRBJ2-3; TRBD1 agrees at 8 bases. The CDR3 sequence is 13 residues long. The germline V gene encodes CDR1 SGHKS and CDR2 YYEKEE (reference sequence). Losses at the gene ends were 10 bases for V and 2 bases for J; bases not matched to a gene: 6. DNA of the CDR3: TGTGCCGGGGGACAGGCCCCCACAGATACGCAGTATTTT. Its translation: CAGGQAPTDTQYF.

The chain recombines TRBV28 with TRBJ2-6, with D possibly being TRBD2 (6 bases). Trimming pared 7 bases from V and 9 bases from J, leaving 22 bases between. The CDR3 is 16 amino acids. Germline loops: CDR1 MDHEN, CDR2 SYDVKM. CDR3 bases: TGTGCCAGCAACCGAGTACATCTACTGGGAGGCAACGTCCTGACTTTC. Its translation is CASNRVHLLGGNVLTF.

This rearrangement joins TRBV19 to TRBJ1-1; a possible D gene is TRBD1 (5 bases). Trimming took off 4 bases at V and 6 bases at J, with 15 bases between the two ends. The CDR3 covers 14 residues. Germline CDR1 reads LNHDA; CDR2 reads SQIVND (reference sequence). Here the CDR3 reads CASSTAVPGAEAFF. CDR3 nucleotide sequence: TGTGCCAGTAGTACGGCCGTCCCGGGGGCTGAAGCTTTCTTT. The whole variable domain, filled in from reference TRBV19 and TRBJ1-1, reads DGGITQSPKYLFRKEGQNVTLSCEQNLNHDAMYWYRQDPGQGLRLIYYSQIVNDFQKGDIAEGYSVSREKKESFPLTVTSAQKNPTAFYLCASSTAVPGAEAFFGQGTRLTVV.

This chain connects TRBV25-1 to TRBJ2-2; 8 bases align to TRBD1. Germline V gene lookup returns CDR1 MGHDK and CDR2 SYGVNS. CDR3 length: 15 amino acids. V gave up 2 bases and J gave up 5 bases; unmatched junction bases: 4. CDR3 sequence reads: CASSERTGWTGELFF. The CDR3 DNA follows: TGTGCCAGCAGTGAACGGACAGGGTGGACCGGGGAGCTGTTTTTT.

The table lists this clone with many counts. This chain connects TRBV7-9 to TRBJ2-6, with D tentatively TRBD1 (5 bases). Germline-derived CDR1 and CDR2 are SEHNR and FQNEAQ (reference sequence). This CDR3 contains 17 residues. V lost 2 bases to trimming and J lost 1 base, with 12 bases between them. Here the CDR3 DNA reads TGTGCCAGCAGCTTATTAGGGGCACCATCTGGGGCCAACGTCCTGACTTTC. Amino acid sequence: CASSLLGAPSGANVLTF.

The chain is built from TRBV10-3 and TRBJ2-7, with D hard to call. Germline V lookup: CDR1 ENHRY, CDR2 SYGVKD. The V gene lost 4 bases and the J gene lost 0 bases, with 7 bases spanning the gap. The CDR3 extends over 13 amino acids. This CDR3 reads CAISAASSYEQYF. The CDR3 DNA reads as TGTGCCATCAGTGCGGCCAGCTCCTACGAGCAGTACTTC.

V usage is TRBV5-1 and J usage is TRBJ2-7; TRBD2 might be the D (5 bases). V was trimmed by 2 bases and J by 4 bases, leaving 19 bases between them. Germline-derived CDR1 and CDR2 are SGHRS and YFSETQ. The CDR3 has 16 amino acids. CDR3 sequence reads: CASSLQGSTGYYEQYF. The CDR3 coding sequence is TGCGCCAGCAGCTTACAAGGGAGTACTGGTTATTACGAGCAGTACTTC.

This clone came up a few times. The rearrangement joins TRBV11-2 to TRBJ1-3; TRBD1 might be the D (6 bases). Trimming cost V 1 base and J 4 bases, with 14 bases left between them. The germline V gene has CDR1 SGHAT and CDR2 FQNNGV. The CDR3 length is 16 residues. As DNA, the CDR3 is TGTGCCAGCAGCTTAGCACGGGCAGGGGTCGGAAACACCATATATTTT. This codes for CASSLARAGVGNTIYF.

The J gene is TRBJ1-2, the V gene TRBV15; 9 positions agree with TRBD1. Per the germline V gene, CDR1 is LNHNV and CDR2 is YYDKDF (reference sequence). This CDR3 comprises 17 residues. J lost 4 bases, V lost 0 bases, and 9 bases had no gene match. The CDR3 region has the DNA TGTGCCACCAGCAGAGATTGGGGACGGGACAGGGTCTATGGCTACACCTTC. Translating gives CATSRDWGRDRVYGYTF.

As regards this clone: Other DNA sequences of this sample code for an identical CDR3. CDR3 amino acids: CSVEDRGQGTDTQYF. CDR3 bases: TGCAGCGTTGAAGATCGCGGACAGGGAACAGATACGCAGTATTTT. The rearrangement joins TRBV29-1 to TRBJ2-3; 8 bases line up with TRBD1. V was clipped by 0 bases and J by 3 bases; unmatched bases: 5. This CDR3 has 15 amino acids. The germline gives CDR1 SQVTM, CDR2 ANQGSEA.

The chain uses TRBV6-5 and TRBJ2-7; D unresolved. V was cut by 7 bases and J by 0 bases, with 10 bases left in between. Germline V CDR1 and CDR2: MNHEY, SVGAGI. The CDR3 is 13 residues long. CDR3 sequence reads: CASKEGNSYEQYF. CDR3 coding DNA: TGTGCCAGCAAGGAAGGGAACTCCTACGAGCAGTACTTC.

The V and J genes are TRBV5-6 and TRBJ2-1, with a possible D match to TRBD2 (6 bases). CDR1 and CDR2 (germline): SGHDT, YYEEEE. The V end was cut by 4 bases, the J end by 7 bases, with 21 bases between. The CDR3 has 16 residues. In nucleotides, the CDR3 is TGTGCCAGCAGCCAAGAGCGCGGAGGGCCTGGAAATGAGCAGTTCTTC. It is translated as CASSQERGGPGNEQFF.

This clone was detected only a few times. J is TRBJ2-7 and V is TRBV28; unclear D gene. Trimming shortened V by 7 bases and J by 2 bases, and 18 bases separated the two germline ends. There are 15 residues in the CDR3. From germline, CDR1 is MDHEN and CDR2 SYDVKM. The CDR3 spells CASTIGAGVTYEQYF. The CDR3 nucleotides are TGTGCCAGCACCATAGGAGCTGGGGTAACCTACGAGCAGTACTTC.

The rearrangement uses TRBV5-1 and TRBJ1-2; D unresolved. Germline loops: CDR1 SGHRS, CDR2 YFSETQ. Trimming left V 0 bases short and J 6 bases short, with 12 bases between. The CDR3 runs 14 residues. DNA of the CDR3: TGCGCCAGCAGCTTGGAGTCGGGGAAACATGGCTACACCTTC. Amino acid sequence: CASSLESGKHGYTF.

This clone has only a few counts. J is TRBJ1-2 and V is TRBV29-1, with 8 bases identical to TRBD1. The CDR3 has 12 residues. The junction had 3 bases not matched to a gene; V was cut back by 5 bases and J by 4 bases. Germline values: CDR1 SQVTM, CDR2 ANQGSEA. Written as DNA, the CDR3 is TGCAGCGTTCGGACAGGGCGCTATGGCTACACCTTC. Protein sequence: CSVRTGRYGYTF. Based on the CDR3 plus reference TRBV29-1 and TRBJ1-2, the full variable domain is SAVISQKPSRDICQRGTSLTIQCQVDSQVTMMFWYRQQPGQSLTLIATANQGSEATYESGFVIDKFPISRPNLTFSTLTVSNMSPEDSSIYLCSVRTGRYGYTFGSGTRLTVV.

With respect to this clone: This sample also contains other DNA sequences that code for the same CDR3. The chain is built from TRBV30 and TRBJ2-3; 8 bases line up with TRBD2. Trimming removed 5 bases from V and 4 bases from J; junction bases left unmatched: 5. The CDR3 is 13 residues long. Per germline, CDR1 GTSNPN and CDR2 SVGIG (reference sequence). CDR3 sequence (DNA): TGTGCCTGGGAAGTCGGGGGGGCAGATACGCAGTATTTT. It is translated as CAWEVGGADTQYF.

This chain uses TRBV9 with TRBJ2-5; D is unclear. CDR1 is SGDLS and CDR2 is YYNGEE in the germline V gene. The germline V and J ends were trimmed by 0 bases and 1 base, with 10 bases remaining between them. This CDR3 has 15 residues. DNA for the CDR3: TGTGCCAGCAGCGTAGTAGGCCATCCCCAAGAGACCCAGTACTTC. Translation gives CASSVVGHPQETQYF.

In this sample, this clone turned up a few times. This chain joins TRBV11-2 and TRBJ2-1; no reliable D call. Trimming pared 4 bases from V and 4 bases from J, leaving 11 bases between. The length of the CDR3 is 14 residues. CDR1 and CDR2 (germline): SGHAT, FQNNGV. The chain's CDR3 is CASSSSGQYNEQFF. As DNA, the CDR3 is TGTGCCAGCAGCTCTAGTGGTCAATACAATGAGCAGTTCTTC.

The chain uses TRBV2 and TRBJ1-1; 8 bases fit TRBD1. V dropped 8 bases and J dropped 0; count of bases not matched to a gene: 2. This CDR3 is built from 13 residues. Germline V CDR1 and CDR2: SNHLY, FYNNEI. The chain's CDR3 is CASGTGLNTEAFF. CDR3 coding DNA: TGTGCCAGCGGGACAGGACTGAACACTGAAGCTTTCTTT.

A few counts support this clone. The chain couples TRBV6-6 to TRBJ2-3; D is possibly TRBD1 or TRBD2 (5 bases each). V was shortened by 4 bases and J by 4 bases, with 15 bases between the two germline ends. From germline, CDR1 is MNHNY and CDR2 SVGAGI (reference sequence). The CDR3 is 15 residues long. The CDR3 sequence: CASSSLGDGADTQYF. The CDR3 DNA reads TGTGCCAGCAGTTCCTTGGGGGATGGCGCAGATACGCAGTATTTT.

The rearrangement joins TRBV27 to TRBJ1-3, with D uncertain. Trimming cost V 2 bases and J 0 bases, with 8 bases left between them. The CDR3 has 15 residues. Germline V gene sequence: CDR1 MNHEY, CDR2 SMNVEV (reference sequence). DNA for the CDR3: TGTGCCAGCAGTTTAACTTACAGCTCTGGAAACACCATATATTTT. Amino acid sequence: CASSLTYSSGNTIYF.

The V and J genes are TRBV5-1 and TRBJ1-5, with 8 bases identical to TRBD1. Trimming at V came to 3 bases and at J to 7 bases, leaving 6 bases not matched to a gene. Germline lookup yields CDR1 SGHRS and CDR2 YFSETQ. The length of the CDR3 is 14 residues. In nucleotides, the CDR3 is TGCGCCAGCAGCTCCGCAGGGGGCGGACAGCCCCAGCATTTT. Its translation is CASSSAGGGQPQHF.

Only a few counts were recorded for this clone. The rearrangement joins TRBV28 to TRBJ2-6; either TRBD1 or TRBD2 may supply D (5 bases each). V was shortened by 6 bases and J by 3 bases, with 18 bases between the two germline ends. The CDR3 runs to 17 residues. Germline CDR1 reads MDHEN; CDR2 reads SYDVKM. The CDR3 DNA sequence: TGTGCCAGCAGCCCGTTCGGTCTGGGGGATGGGGCCAACGTCCTGACTTTC. Protein product: CASSPFGLGDGANVLTF.

This chain's CDR3 is CASSSEADPTDTQYF. DNA for the CDR3: TGTGCCAGCAGCTCCGAAGCGGACCCCACAGATACGCAGTATTTT. This chain links TRBV11-2 with TRBJ2-3, with a weak D call TRBD2 (5 bases). The ends were cut back, 4 bases at V and 2 bases at J, with 13 bases in the middle. The germline V gene encodes CDR1 SGHAT and CDR2 FQNNGV. The CDR3 sequence is 15 residues long.

The J gene is TRBJ1-1, the V gene TRBV11-3, with D tentatively TRBD1 (5 bases). The CDR3 consists of 15 residues. V shed 2 bases and J shed 1 base, with 11 bases lying between them. The V gene's germline CDR1 is SGHNT and CDR2 YENEEA. This CDR3 is CASSLHPGPNTEAFF. The CDR3 DNA sequence: TGTGCCAGCAGCTTACACCCGGGGCCGAACACTGAAGCTTTCTTT.

The J gene is TRBJ2-7, the V gene TRBV9, with D unclear. Deletions cut 0 bases from V and 0 bases from J, with 10 bases between. Looked up from germline, CDR1 is SGDLS and CDR2 is YYNGEE. This CDR3 has 15 amino acids. The CDR3 nucleotides read TGTGCCAGCAGCGTAGATTGGGATAGCTCCTACGAGCAGTACTTC. Translating gives CASSVDWDSSYEQYF.

There are a few counts of this clone. Other DNA sequences in this specimen translate into the identical CDR3. The genes are TRBV5-1 and TRBJ2-7, with D unclear. This CDR3 is 14 amino acids long. V was cut by 0 bases and J by 0 bases, with 7 bases left in between. Per germline, CDR1 SGHRS and CDR2 YFSETQ. CDR3 nucleotides: TGCGCCAGCAGCTTGGTCCCAAGCTCCTACGAGCAGTACTTC. Translating gives CASSLVPSSYEQYF.

The chain recombines TRBV2 with TRBJ1-2; 8 bases agree with TRBD1. The J segment lost 7 bases and the V segment lost 7 bases, leaving 11 bases of the junction unmatched. CDR3 length: 14 residues. CDR1 is SNHLY, CDR2 FYNNEI, per germline. The CDR3 is CASIPRDRGVGYTF. Written as DNA, the CDR3 is TGTGCCAGCATCCCAAGAGACAGGGGTGTTGGCTACACCTTC.

The chain uses TRBV7-9 and TRBJ2-3, with TRBD1 identical over 8 bases. The trim removed 4 bases at V and 3 bases at J, leaving 15 bases unmatched. This CDR3 is 18 amino acids long. CDR1 and CDR2 from the germline V gene are SEHNR and FQNEAQ (reference sequence). The CDR3 coding sequence is TGTGCCAGCAGCTCAAGTGACAGGGGACGGAGGTGGACAGATACGCAGTATTTT. This sequence encodes CASSSSDRGRRWTDTQYF.

The V call is TRBV29-1, the J call TRBJ1-1; D is unresolved. This CDR3 region has 12 residues. Trimming left V 5 bases short and J 0 bases short, with 7 bases between. From germline, CDR1 is SQVTM and CDR2 ANQGSEA. Here the CDR3 reads CSVQVMNTEAFF. The CDR3 DNA reads as TGCAGCGTTCAGGTCATGAACACTGAAGCTTTCTTT.

The chain is built from TRBV6-1 and TRBJ2-7, with 15 bases lining up with TRBD2. The CDR3 runs 15 residues. The junction had 4 bases not matched to a gene; V was cut back by 7 bases and J by 3 bases. Germline values: CDR1 MNHNS, CDR2 SASEGT. The chain's CDR3 is CASIGGLAGGYEQYF. CDR3 DNA sequence: TGTGCCAGCATTGGGGGACTAGCGGGAGGCTACGAGCAGTACTTC.